Each of the 17 T cell receptor beta chains below was sequenced from the same sample in a study of esophageal squamous cell carcinoma under preoperative chemotherapy. Indicated time point: before preoperative PTX-NDP chemotherapy. TCRdb ran MiXCR on the PCR reads and lists one entry per CDR3 protein. This sample has about 30,000 distinct CDR3 sequences, with roughly 52% found just once. Sample collection occurred from a patient given preoperative chemotherapy. Every receptor here comes from a human donor with esophageal squamous cell carcinoma. The donor label of this sample is uncertain.

As to this clonotype: A read error may account for a junction end that differs from germline. J is TRBJ1-1 and V is TRBV11-1; D is perhaps TRBD1 (5 bases). From germline, CDR1 is SGHAT and CDR2 FQDESV (reference sequence). This CDR3 is 16 amino acids long. CDR3 sequence: CASSSRGPHGEVEALF. As DNA, the CDR3 is TGTGCCAGCAGCTCGAGGGGACCCCATGGGGAGGTCGAAGCTCTCTTT.

The table lists this clonotype with many counts. The chain uses TRBV7-2 and TRBJ1-2; possibly TRBD1 for D (5 bases). Trimming stripped 1 base from V and 8 bases from J, with 11 bases between. This CDR3 comprises 13 residues. CDR1 and CDR2 (germline): SGHTA, FQGNSA. The CDR3 sequence: CASSLEVGQGYTF. CDR3 nucleotides: TGTGCCAGCAGCTTAGAAGTGGGGCAAGGCTACACCTTC. The entire variable domain, with the rest obtained from reference TRBV7-2 and TRBJ1-2, is as follows: GAGVSQSPSNKVTEKGKDVELRCDPISGHTALYWYRQSLGQGLEFLIYFQGNSAPDKSGLPSDRFSAERTGGSVSTLTIQRTQQEDSAVYLCASSLEVGQGYTFGSGTRLTVV.

This clonotype was observed many times. The rearrangement joins TRBV7-2 to TRBJ2-2, with D possibly TRBD1 on 6 matching bases. Trimming removed 3 bases from V and 6 bases from J, with 20 bases in between. The germline CDR1 and CDR2 sequences are SGHTA and FQGNSA. The CDR3 is made up of 17 amino acids. The CDR3 sequence: CASSLGAGTLKSGELFF. The CDR3 DNA is TGTGCCAGCAGCTTGGGGGCCGGGACCCTAAAATCCGGGGAGCTGTTTTTT.

This rearrangement joins TRBV28 to TRBJ2-2; D not resolved. The CDR3 consists of 15 residues. V dropped 3 bases and J dropped 2 bases, with 10 bases sitting between them. Germline CDR1 is MDHEN and CDR2 is SYDVKM. CDR3 loop: CASSFLLPNTGELFF. In DNA, the CDR3 is TGTGCCAGCAGTTTCCTATTGCCTAACACCGGGGAGCTGTTTTTT.

As for this clonotype: One end of the junction fails to match germline, which may point to a read error. The gene calls are TRBV6-5 and TRBJ2-3, with 8 bases identical to TRBD2. The germline gives CDR1 MNHEY, CDR2 SVGAGI. The CDR3 is 17 amino acids. CDR3 nucleotide sequence: TGTGCCAGCAGTTACGCGAGCGCGGGAGGTGTCACAGAGACGCAGTATTTT. Its protein product is CASSYASAGGVTETQYF.

This clonotype was counted once. At one end the junction does not follow the germline gene, possibly because of a read error. V and J are TRBV7-8 and TRBJ2-6, with 7 nucleotides matching TRBD1. The germline V gene has CDR1 SGHVS and CDR2 FQNEAQ. The CDR3 length is 14 residues. The CDR3 coding sequence is TGTGCCAGCAGAGGGGGCGCTGGGGCCTACGTCCTGTCCTTC. This sequence encodes CASRGGAGAYVLSF.

The J gene is TRBJ1-1, the V gene TRBV5-4, with D tentatively TRBD1 (5 bases). Looked up from germline, CDR1 is SGHNT and CDR2 is YYREEE (reference sequence). The CDR3 spans 13 residues. Between the trimmed V and J ends, which lost 2 bases and 4 bases, there was a span of 9 bases. CDR3 amino acids: CASSFSGGTEAFF. CDR3 in DNA: TGTGCCAGCAGCTTTTCGGGGGGCACTGAAGCTTTCTTT.

This clonotype was detected a few times. The chain links TRBV7-6 to TRBJ2-3; 8 positions match TRBD1. The DNA end favors TRBJ2-5, so the J call may be wrong. The CDR3 is 15 residues long. The germline V gene has CDR1 SGHVS and CDR2 FNYEAQ. The CDR3 reads CGRGPGGRAQETQYF. CDR3 nucleotide sequence: TGTGGCAGGGGGCCCGGGGGTCGGGCCCAAGAGACCCAGTACTTC.

Comments on this clonotype: Germline is not matched at one junction end, which may reflect a read error. The CDR3 reads CASSAQGRRATDTQYF. CDR3 sequence (DNA): TGTGCCAGCAGCGCACAGGGGCGGAGAGCCACAGATACTCAGTATTTT. The rearrangement uses TRBV7-2 and TRBJ2-3, with 7 nucleotides matching TRBD1. This CDR3 is built from 16 residues. CDR1 is SGHTA, CDR2 FQGNSA, per germline.

With regard to this clonotype: A read error may account for a junction end that differs from germline. This chain joins TRBV7-2 and TRBJ2-3, with 8 positions matching TRBD2. CDR3 size: 16 residues. Germline CDR1 SGHTA, CDR2 FQGNSA. The CDR3 nucleotides read TGTGCCAGCAGCCCACCGGGAGGGAGAGGCACAAACATTCAGTATTTC. Its translation: CASSPPGGRGTNIQYF.

The V and J genes are TRBV12-3 or TRBV12-4 and TRBJ2-5; D is uncertain. This CDR3 has 14 residues. V was pared by 11 bases and J by 3 bases, with 19 bases between. The CDR3 here is CAGPGPGDKETQYF. The CDR3 DNA is TGTGCCGGTCCCGGGCCCGGTGACAAAGAGACCCAGTACTTC.

This clonotype was observed a few times. The chain is built from TRBV7-2 and TRBJ2-5; 8 nucleotides align to TRBD2. There are 15 residues in the CDR3. J gave up 0 bases and V 3 bases, and 3 bases lay outside the gene matches. CDR1 SGHTA and CDR2 FQGNSA come from the germline V gene. The CDR3 sequence: CASSLGSGDQETQYF. The DNA for the CDR3 is TGTGCCAGCAGCTTGGGTAGCGGGGACCAAGAGACCCAGTACTTC.

The table lists this clonotype with many counts. The chain employs TRBV18 and TRBJ2-3, with D hard to call. Germline V lookup: CDR1 KGHSH, CDR2 LQKENI. The V end lost 4 bases, the J end lost 6 bases, and 8 bases lay between the germline ends. The CDR3 contains 12 residues. This chain's CDR3 is CASSLRTDTQYF. DNA for the CDR3: TGTGCCAGCTCACTCCGAACGGATACGCAGTATTTT.

This clonotype was detected many times. The gene calls are TRBV11-3 and TRBJ2-1; the match to TRBD2 covers 8 bases. The length of the CDR3 is 16 residues. Germline CDR1 SGHNT, CDR2 YENEEA. V lost 5 bases, J lost 0 bases, and 6 bases stayed unmatched. The CDR3, as DNA: TGTGCCAGCAGCCCCCAAGCGGGGGCCTCCTACAATGAGCAGTTCTTC. This sequence encodes CASSPQAGASYNEQFF.

V gene TRBV6-1 combines with J gene TRBJ1-1; D not certain. This CDR3 is 11 amino acids long. Trimming took off 2 bases at V and 7 bases at J, with 5 bases between the two ends. Germline V gene lookup returns CDR1 MNHNS and CDR2 SASEGT. CDR3 sequence (DNA): TGTGCCAGCAGTGAATTGGGTGAAGCTTTCTTT. Its protein product is CASSELGEAFF.

This clonotype was detected ten times or more. This sequence joins TRBV27 and TRBJ2-1, with D possibly called TRBD1 or TRBD2 (5 bases each). In germline, CDR1 is MNHEY, CDR2 SMNVEV (reference sequence). The CDR3 consists of 16 residues. The V and J ends lost 6 bases and 9 bases respectively, with 24 bases between them. The CDR3 sequence: CASSQRPPTVGTEQFF. Here the CDR3 DNA reads TGTGCCAGCAGCCAACGCCCCCCCACTGTGGGGACTGAGCAGTTCTTC.

The chain uses TRBV7-6 and TRBJ2-5; D is possibly TRBD1 or TRBD2 (6 bases each). In germline, CDR1 is SGHVS, CDR2 FNYEAQ. V shed 11 bases and J shed 0 bases, with 19 bases lying between them. The CDR3 sequence is 15 residues long. The CDR3 nucleotides are TGTGCCGCGGGGTTCGGGGGCGGTGACCAAGAGACCCAGTACTTC. Translating it yields CAAGFGGGDQETQYF.